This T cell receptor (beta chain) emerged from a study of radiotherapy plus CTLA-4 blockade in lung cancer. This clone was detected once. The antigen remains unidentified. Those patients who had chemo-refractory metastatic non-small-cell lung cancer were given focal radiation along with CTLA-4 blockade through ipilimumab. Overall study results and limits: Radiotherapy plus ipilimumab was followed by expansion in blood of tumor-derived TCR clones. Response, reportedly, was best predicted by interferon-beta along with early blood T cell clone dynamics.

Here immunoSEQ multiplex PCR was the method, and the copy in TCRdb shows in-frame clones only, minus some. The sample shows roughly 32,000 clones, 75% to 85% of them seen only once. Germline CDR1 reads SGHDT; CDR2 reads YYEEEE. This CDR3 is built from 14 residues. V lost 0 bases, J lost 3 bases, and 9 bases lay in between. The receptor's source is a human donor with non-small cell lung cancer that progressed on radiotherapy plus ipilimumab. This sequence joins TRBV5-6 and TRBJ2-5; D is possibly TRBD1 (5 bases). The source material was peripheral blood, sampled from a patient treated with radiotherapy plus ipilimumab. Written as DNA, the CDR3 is TGTGCCAGCAGCTTGGGGGGCTTCGAAGAGACCCAGTACTTC. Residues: CASSLGGFEETQYF.